This note documents a single T cell receptor (beta chain) sequence. Its antigen is as yet unknown. This sample was included in a study of identical twins. Regarding the study as a whole: The models systematically underestimated how much out-of-frame TCR alpha was shared in monozygotic twins.

All donors comprised healthy Caucasians. Template switching introduced a universal primer site, and the cDNA bore unique molecular identifiers. TCRdb independently ran MiXCR on the 5' RACE reads; one entry per CDR3 protein. The table shows roughly 200,000 distinct CDR3 sequences, with less than 20% occurring only once. The sample was also reused in another study, on T cells expressing NK-cell markers. That work contributes: Dominant NKG2C+ clonotypes in a handful of donors made up roughly 1.0-7.0% of CD8+ T cells.

This TCR derives from a woman younger than 30 in good health. Sequenced input: CD8+ T cells sorted from blood.

CDR3 DNA: TGTGCCAGCAGCACTGGGACTTCGAGGGAGACCCAGTACTTC. It encodes CASSTGTSRETQYF. The chain has TRBV7-9 and TRBJ2-5; D is possibly TRBD2 (6 bases). Germline V gene lookup returns CDR1 SEHNR and CDR2 FQNEAQ (reference sequence). The CDR3 totals 14 residues. V lost 5 bases and J 5 bases, leaving 15 bases between the germline ends.